Below are 16 T cell receptor beta chains sequenced from a single sample in a study of graft-versus-host responses after intestinal transplantation. The antigens for these receptors are not known. Sequencing used immunoSEQ multiplex PCR; TCRdb keeps in-frame clones, though not all of them. The table records 80,000 to 100,000 clones, under 85% of them present only once. The source material was unstimulated CD8+ T cells sorted from spleen or lymph node cells, sampled before intestinal transplant. The receptors were gathered from a human donor who received an intestinal transplant.

V is TRBV18 and J is TRBJ2-1; TRBD2 matches at 11 bases. The CDR3 totals 17 residues. V dropped 0 bases and J dropped 4; count of bases not matched to a gene: 5. CDR1 is KGHSH and CDR2 is LQKENI in the germline V gene. The CDR3 region is CASSPPRTSGRYNEQFF. As DNA, the CDR3 is TGTGCCAGCTCACCACCTAGAACTAGCGGGAGATACAATGAGCAGTTCTTC.

As regards this clone: At the DNA level, this CDR3 is encoded by other sequences in the same sample as well. The V gene is TRBV4-1, the J gene TRBJ2-3; 11 bases align to TRBD2. CDR1 is MGHRA, CDR2 YSYEKL, per germline. The CDR3 consists of 20 residues. After removal of 2 bases from V and 3 bases from J, the junction contained 16 bases not matched to a gene. The CDR3 coding sequence is TGCGCCAGCAGCCAACCAAGCACCTTTAGCGGGGGGGCACGGACAGATACGCAGTATTTT. Its protein is CASSQPSTFSGGARTDTQYF.

The V gene is TRBV27, the J gene TRBJ2-3, with TRBD2 identical over 7 bases. The germline V gene has CDR1 MNHEY and CDR2 SMNVEV (reference sequence). CDR3 length: 15 amino acids. After removal of 7 bases from V and 1 base from J, the junction contained 8 bases not matched to a gene. CDR3 in amino acids: CASTTWAGGTDTQYF. DNA of the CDR3: TGTGCCAGCACCACTTGGGCGGGAGGCACAGATACGCAGTATTTT.

The chain carries TRBV28 and TRBJ2-5; 10 bases agree with TRBD1. Germline V CDR1 and CDR2: MDHEN, SYDVKM. The trim removed 5 bases at V and 5 bases at J, leaving 8 bases unmatched. There are 15 residues in the CDR3. Here the CDR3 DNA reads TGTGCCAGCAGTACCGGGACAGGGGAGTGGGAGACCCAGTACTTC. Amino acid sequence: CASSTGTGEWETQYF.

The V call is TRBV6-5, the J call TRBJ1-3, with a tentative D call TRBD1 (5 bases). Trimming pared 2 bases from V and 0 bases from J, leaving 11 bases between. The germline V gene has CDR1 MNHEY and CDR2 SVGAGI. The CDR3 runs to 16 residues. The CDR3 DNA reads as TGTGCCAGCAGTTACGGGACGGAGAGCTCTGGAAACACCATATATTTT. It is translated as CASSYGTESSGNTIYF.

In its sample, this clone was seen a few times. The genes are TRBV9 and TRBJ2-2; D is uncertain. Germline CDR1 SGDLS, CDR2 YYNGEE. V was trimmed by 4 bases and J by 4 bases, leaving 8 bases between them. The CDR3 length is 13 residues. CDR3 loop: CASSPRPTGELFF. CDR3 nucleotide sequence: TGTGCCAGCAGCCCCCGCCCCACCGGGGAGCTGTTTTTT.

The V and J genes are TRBV7-2 and TRBJ1-2; unclear D gene. Between the trimmed V and J ends, which lost 2 bases and 0 bases, there was a span of 7 bases. Germline assignment: CDR1 SGHTA and CDR2 FQGNSA. The CDR3 is made up of 14 amino acids. The CDR3 nucleotides are TGTGCCAGCAGCTTATACCAGGCTAACTATGGCTACACCTTC. Translated, it gives CASSLYQANYGYTF.

This clone occurred once. The chain employs TRBV6-5 and TRBJ2-3, with 9 bases lining up with TRBD2. The junction had 6 bases not matched to a gene; V was cut back by 7 bases and J by 4 bases. This CDR3 has 14 residues. Germline CDR1 is MNHEY and CDR2 is SVGAGI. CDR3 bases: TGTGCCAGCACGCCCGGACTAGCGCCAGATACGCAGTATTTT. It is translated as CASTPGLAPDTQYF.

The V and J genes are TRBV19 and TRBJ1-1, with TRBD1 matching 7 bases. Germline assignment: CDR1 LNHDA and CDR2 SQIVND (reference sequence). Unmatched junction bases numbered 0, after V lost 4 bases and J lost 1 base. This CDR3 is 13 amino acids long. CDR3 nucleotides: TGTGCCAGTAGTAGACAGGGGAACACTGAAGCTTTCTTT. Translated, it gives CASSRQGNTEAFF.

The rearrangement joins TRBV4-1 to TRBJ2-5; 9 bases agree with TRBD2. CDR1 and CDR2 (germline): MGHRA, YSYEKL. This CDR3 is built from 18 residues. V shed 0 bases and J 5 bases; nucleotides not matched to a gene: 13. The CDR3 is CASSQDERGGGALETQYF. The CDR3 DNA sequence: TGCGCCAGCAGCCAAGATGAGCGAGGCGGGGGGGCCCTCGAGACCCAGTACTTC.

The rearrangement uses TRBV7-2 and TRBJ2-1; TRBD2 matches 8 bases. Germline loops: CDR1 SGHTA, CDR2 FQGNSA. The CDR3 consists of 16 residues. After removal of 3 bases from V and 2 bases from J, the junction contained 6 bases not matched to a gene. The CDR3, as DNA: TGTGCCAGCAGCTTTGCAGCGGGGGCGACCTACAATGAGCAGTTCTTC. As protein: CASSFAAGATYNEQFF.

This chain links TRBV5-4 with TRBJ2-7; no clear D gene. CDR1 is SGHNT, CDR2 YYREEE, per germline (reference sequence). The ends were cut back, 4 bases at V and 0 bases at J, with 11 bases in the middle. The CDR3 has 14 residues. The CDR3 loop reads CASSPGPGSYEQYF. CDR3 sequence (DNA): TGTGCCAGCAGCCCCGGACCTGGCTCCTACGAGCAGTACTTC. Full variable domain (outside the CDR3, taken from reference TRBV5-4 and TRBJ2-7): ETGVTQSPTHLIKTRGQQVTLRCSSQSGHNTVSWYQQALGQGPQFIFQYYREEENGRGNFPPRFSGLQFPNYSSELNVNALELDDSALYLCASSPGPGSYEQYFGPGTRLTVT.

CDR3 in amino acids: CASSQYRPGTSHTEQFF. The CDR3 DNA is TGCGCCAGCAGCCAATACCGTCCCGGGACTAGCCATACTGAGCAGTTCTTC. The chain couples TRBV4-1 to TRBJ2-1, with 9 bases that match TRBD2. CDR3 length: 17 residues. Per the germline V gene, CDR1 is MGHRA and CDR2 is YSYEKL. V was clipped by 2 bases and J by 9 bases; unmatched bases: 14.

The rearrangement uses TRBV25-1 and TRBJ2-7, with 10 bases fitting TRBD1. The germline V gene encodes CDR1 MGHDK and CDR2 SYGVNS. This CDR3 spans 15 amino acids. Trimming removed 4 bases from V and 4 bases from J; junction bases left unmatched: 7. The DNA for the CDR3 is TGTGCCAGCAGTGCGTACCGGGACAGGGGTTACGAGCAGTACTTC. As protein: CASSAYRDRGYEQYF.

The chain recombines TRBV6-1 with TRBJ2-7, with D tentatively TRBD2 (6 bases). Germline CDR1 is MNHNS and CDR2 is SASEGT. There are 12 residues in the CDR3. Trimming took 5 bases from V and 3 from J, leaving 8 bases between them. As DNA, the CDR3 is TGTGCCAGCAGTCCCGGGGGCTACGAGCAGTACTTC. Protein product: CASSPGGYEQYF.

This clone was counted between two and nine times. The V gene is TRBV28, the J gene TRBJ1-3; no reliable D call. Germline V lookup: CDR1 MDHEN, CDR2 SYDVKM. The CDR3 has 14 amino acids. V lost 3 bases to trimming and J lost 4 bases, with 10 bases between them. DNA for the CDR3: TGTGCCAGCAGTTTGGTGAGGGCCGGAAACACCATATATTTT. Translated: CASSLVRAGNTIYF. The entire variable domain, with the rest obtained from reference TRBV28 and TRBJ1-3, is as follows: DVKVTQSSRYLVKRTGEKVFLECVQDMDHENMFWYRQDPGLGLRLIYFSYDVKMKEKGDIPEGYSVSREKKERFSLILESASTNQTSMYLCASSLVRAGNTIYFGEGSWLTVV.